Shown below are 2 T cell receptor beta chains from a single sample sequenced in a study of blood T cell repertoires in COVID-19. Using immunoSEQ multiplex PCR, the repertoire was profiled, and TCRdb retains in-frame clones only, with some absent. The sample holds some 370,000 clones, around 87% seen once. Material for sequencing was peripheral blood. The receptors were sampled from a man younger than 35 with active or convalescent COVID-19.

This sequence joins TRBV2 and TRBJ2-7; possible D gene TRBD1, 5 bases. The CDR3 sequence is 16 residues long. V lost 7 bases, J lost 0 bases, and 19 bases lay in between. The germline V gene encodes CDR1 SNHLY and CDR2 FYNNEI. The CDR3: CASTRMTVGSSYEQYF. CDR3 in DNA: TGTGCCAGCACCAGAATGACAGTGGGAAGCTCCTACGAGCAGTACTTC.

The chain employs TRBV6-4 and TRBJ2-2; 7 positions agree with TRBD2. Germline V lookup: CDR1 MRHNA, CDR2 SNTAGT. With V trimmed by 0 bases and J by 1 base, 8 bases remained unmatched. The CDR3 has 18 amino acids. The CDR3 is CASSDSMGRDKNTGELFF. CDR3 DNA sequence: TGTGCCAGCAGTGACTCGATGGGGAGGGATAAGAACACCGGGGAGCTGTTTTTT.